These 15 T cell receptor beta chains came from one sample sequenced in a study of CD8+ T cells in alopecia areata. Extraction of RNA preceded its reverse transcription into cDNA, which served as the sequencing template. Sequencing was performed with immunoSEQ multiplex PCR; in TCRdb, only in-frame clones are kept and a portion is missing. The sample has 150,000 to 250,000 clones, 60% seen once. This sample's treatment: oral pan-JAK inhibitor, 5-10 mg twice daily. Sequencing used CD4+ T cells sorted from blood, obtained at week 4, from a patient treated with tofacitinib. The receptors were sampled from a human donor with alopecia areata.

The chain has TRBV6-5 and TRBJ2-5; tentative D call: TRBD1 (6 bases). Per germline, CDR1 MNHEY and CDR2 SVGAGI. CDR3 length: 11 residues. Trimming removed 4 bases at V and 14 bases at J, with 14 bases between. The CDR3 loop reads CASSFRGWVYF. The CDR3 DNA follows: TGTGCCAGCAGTTTCAGGGGTTGGGTATACTTC.

This chain uses TRBV7-2 with TRBJ2-3; 9 nucleotides agree with TRBD2. CDR3 length equals 15 residues. Per germline, CDR1 SGHTA and CDR2 FQGNSA. After removal of 11 bases from V and 0 bases from J, the junction contained 9 bases not matched to a gene. The CDR3 DNA sequence: TGTGCCGGGAGGAGCGGGGGGCGGAGCACAGATACGCAGTATTTT. Translated: CAGRSGGRSTDTQYF.

The chain combines TRBV7-9 with TRBJ1-6, with D hard to call. The CDR3 is made up of 12 amino acids. V was pared by 3 bases and J by 9 bases, with 6 bases between. Germline V gene sequence: CDR1 SEHNR, CDR2 FQNEAQ (reference sequence). This chain's CDR3 is CASSLEASPLHF. The DNA for the CDR3 is TGTGCCAGCAGCTTGGAGGCTTCACCCCTCCACTTT.

The chain employs TRBV29-1 and TRBJ1-2; no clear D. The germline V gene has CDR1 SQVTM and CDR2 ANQGSEA. V dropped 6 bases and J dropped 2 bases, with 10 bases sitting between them. CDR3 size: 12 residues. DNA for the CDR3: TGCAGCGTCACGACACTGAACTATGGCTACACCTTC. Encoded protein: CSVTTLNYGYTF.

The chain is built from TRBV4-1 and TRBJ2-5, with D unresolved. CDR1 MGHRA and CDR2 YSYEKL come from the germline V gene. V was clipped by 1 base and J by 2 bases, with 14 bases between them. This CDR3 comprises 16 residues. The CDR3 loop is CASSQVPPSLQETQYF. The DNA of the CDR3 is TGCGCCAGCAGCCAAGTTCCGCCATCCCTTCAAGAGACCCAGTACTTC.

This sequence joins TRBV28 and TRBJ2-7; D could derive from TRBD1 or TRBD2 (6 bases each). The germline V and J ends were trimmed by 9 bases and 3 bases, with 12 bases remaining between them. The CDR3 runs to 12 residues. Germline CDR1 is MDHEN and CDR2 is SYDVKM. CDR3 region: CASTGTRYEQYF. CDR3 coding DNA: TGTGCCAGTACAGGGACTCGCTACGAGCAGTACTTC.

The chain recombines TRBV7-9 with TRBJ2-6; D remains unclear. The CDR3 length is 15 residues. Trimming cost V 5 bases and J 0 bases, with 8 bases left between them. Germline lookup yields CDR1 SEHNR and CDR2 FQNEAQ (reference sequence). This CDR3 is CASSHSSSGANVLTF. In DNA form, the CDR3 reads TGTGCCAGCAGCCACAGTAGCTCTGGGGCCAACGTCCTGACTTTC.

This clone has just one count. This chain joins TRBV30 and TRBJ2-3, with D uncertain. From germline, CDR1 is GTSNPN and CDR2 SVGIG (reference sequence). The CDR3 loop spans 11 amino acids. The V end lost 2 bases, the J end lost 6 bases, and 6 bases lay between the germline ends. In nucleotides, the CDR3 is TGTGCCTGGAGTCTAGGGGATACGCAGTATTTT. It translates to CAWSLGDTQYF.

The J gene is TRBJ2-1, the V gene TRBV29-1, with D possibly being TRBD1 (6 bases). Germline CDR1 is SQVTM and CDR2 is ANQGSEA. V gave up 6 bases and J gave up 4 bases, with 16 bases separating them. This CDR3 has 14 residues. The CDR3, as DNA: TGCAGCGTCGCGGACAGAACCCTTTACAATGAGCAGTTCTTC. Its translation: CSVADRTLYNEQFF.

V usage is TRBV5-1 and J usage is TRBJ2-7; D is undetermined. The CDR3 runs 12 residues. With 4 bases removed from V and 2 bases from J, the gap between germline ends came to 7 bases. Germline V lookup: CDR1 SGHRS, CDR2 YFSETQ. This CDR3 is CASSKVAYEQYF. CDR3 nucleotides: TGCGCCAGCAGCAAAGTAGCCTACGAGCAGTACTTC.

This clone was seen only a few times. The V and J genes are TRBV10-3 and TRBJ2-7, with D perhaps TRBD2 (6 bases). Germline V gene lookup returns CDR1 ENHRY and CDR2 SYGVKD. This CDR3 spans 15 amino acids. The V and J ends lost 3 bases and 1 base respectively, with 13 bases between them. The CDR3 bases are TGTGCCATCAGTGAAGCGGGTGACGGATCCTACGAGCAGTACTTC. This gives the protein CAISEAGDGSYEQYF.

The chain has TRBV6-5 and TRBJ1-2, with unresolved D. Per the germline V gene, CDR1 is MNHEY and CDR2 is SVGAGI. V was trimmed by 4 bases and J by 3 bases, leaving 6 bases between them. The CDR3 length is 12 residues. The CDR3 sequence: CASSSGDYGYTF. CDR3 bases: TGTGCCAGCAGTTCCGGGGACTATGGCTACACCTTC.

The chain is built from TRBV7-9 and TRBJ1-5; 9 positions match TRBD1. The CDR3 contains 13 residues. Losses at the gene ends were 4 bases for V and 7 bases for J; bases not matched to a gene: 2. Germline V lookup: CDR1 SEHNR, CDR2 FQNEAQ (reference sequence). CDR3 sequence: CASSWTGDQPQHF. The CDR3 nucleotides are TGTGCCAGCAGCTGGACAGGGGACCAGCCCCAGCATTTT.

Only a few counts were recorded for this clone. The gene calls are TRBV10-3 and TRBJ2-2; D not resolved. The V gene's germline CDR1 is ENHRY and CDR2 SYGVKD. Trimming took 7 bases from V and 7 from J, leaving 7 bases between them. This CDR3 comprises 11 residues. The CDR3 reads CAITPGGELFF. As DNA, the CDR3 is TGTGCCATCACCCCAGGCGGGGAGCTGTTTTTT.

This clone came up a few times. The chain couples TRBV10-3 to TRBJ2-2; 14 nucleotides line up with TRBD2. V gave up 6 bases and J gave up 7 bases; unmatched junction bases: 13. From germline, CDR1 is ENHRY and CDR2 SYGVKD. The CDR3 loop spans 18 amino acids. CDR3 bases: TGTGCCATCAGGGGACTAGCGGGGGTCTCCCTCGAAGTCGGGGAGCTGTTTTTT. This gives the protein CAIRGLAGVSLEVGELFF.